This is a list of T cell receptor beta chains from one sample in a study of blood T cell repertoires in COVID-19. Profiled with immunoSEQ multiplex PCR; TCRdb holds only in-frame clones, not every one. The sample lists tens of thousands of clones; around 90% were seen once. The material sequenced was peripheral blood. The receptors were sampled from a human donor in a cohort sampled during active COVID-19. CDR3s include the opening cysteine and the closing phenylalanine or tryptophan.

v_call: TRBV10-3; cdr3_length: 17; j_call: TRBJ2-5; cdr3_aa: CAISESLSRRYQETQYF
v_call: TRBV5-4; cdr3_length: 15; j_call: TRBJ2-7; cdr3_aa: CASSLGGLGGGEQYF
v_call: TRBV30; cdr3_length: 14; j_call: TRBJ1-1; cdr3_aa: CAWSVGKGWPEAFF
v_call: TRBV19; cdr3_length: 15; j_call: TRBJ2-7; cdr3_aa: CASSPGQSVSYEQYF
v_call: TRBV5-4; cdr3_length: 15; j_call: TRBJ2-7; cdr3_aa: CASSLVGTGPYEQYF
v_call: TRBV7-9; cdr3_length: 13; j_call: TRBJ2-7; cdr3_aa: CASSLTQIDEQYF
v_call: TRBV4-2; cdr3_length: 16; j_call: TRBJ2-7; cdr3_aa: CASSQDYLAGFYEQYF
v_call: TRBV3-1/TRBV3-2; cdr3_length: 16; j_call: TRBJ2-7; cdr3_aa: CASSSRTSGGVGEQYF
v_call: TRBV11-3; cdr3_length: 15; j_call: TRBJ1-1; cdr3_aa: CASSQNRGRYTEAFF
v_call: TRBV28; cdr3_length: 15; j_call: TRBJ1-1; cdr3_aa: CASSFPYRVNTEAFF
v_call: TRBV5-1; cdr3_length: 16; j_call: TRBJ1-6; cdr3_aa: CASSSTWGAYNSPLHF
v_call: TRBV5-6; cdr3_length: 14; j_call: TRBJ1-5; cdr3_aa: CASSLSASNQPQHF
v_call: TRBV9; cdr3_length: 14; j_call: TRBJ2-5; cdr3_aa: CATAGGGLQETQYF
v_call: TRBV2; cdr3_length: 12; j_call: TRBJ2-7; cdr3_aa: CASKIRGYEQYF
v_call: TRBV28; cdr3_length: 13; j_call: TRBJ2-7; cdr3_aa: CASSFWGGGEQYF
v_call: TRBV4-1; cdr3_length: 16; j_call: TRBJ1-5; cdr3_aa: CASSQIQGGANQPQHF
v_call: TRBV6-5; cdr3_length: 13; j_call: TRBJ1-1; cdr3_aa: CASSYPGQPEAFF
v_call: TRBV7-2; cdr3_length: 15; j_call: TRBJ2-5; cdr3_aa: CASSQTTLRDETQYF
v_call: TRBV28; cdr3_length: 17; j_call: TRBJ1-1; cdr3_aa: CASRQTFTGGEGTEAFF
v_call: TRBV5-1; cdr3_length: 15; j_call: TRBJ2-7; cdr3_aa: CASSLGGQGAYEQYF
v_call: TRBV27; cdr3_length: 13; j_call: TRBJ1-5; cdr3_aa: CASSFGGNQPQHF
v_call: TRBV6-5; cdr3_length: 15; j_call: TRBJ1-5; cdr3_aa: CASGPQGSLSQPQHF
v_call: TRBV4-2; cdr3_length: 18; j_call: TRBJ1-2; cdr3_aa: CASSQDLNRGPSNYGYTF
v_call: TRBV10-2; cdr3_length: 13; j_call: TRBJ1-1; cdr3_aa: CASSEGGNTEAFF
v_call: TRBV29-1; cdr3_length: 12; j_call: TRBJ1-2; cdr3_aa: CSVEWQNYGYTF
v_call: TRBV28; cdr3_length: 13; j_call: TRBJ1-6; cdr3_aa: CAGGGSYNSPLHF
v_call: TRBV4-1; cdr3_length: 13; j_call: TRBJ1-1; cdr3_aa: CASSPRLSTEAFF
v_call: TRBV10-2; cdr3_length: 16; j_call: TRBJ2-3; cdr3_aa: CASSESSAGGSDTQYF
v_call: TRBV11-2; cdr3_length: 17; j_call: TRBJ1-6; cdr3_aa: CASSRYRGALYNSPLHF
v_call: TRBV7-8; cdr3_length: 17; j_call: TRBJ1-4; cdr3_aa: CASSLRTGIGTNEKLFF
v_call: TRBV5-4; cdr3_length: 16; j_call: TRBJ2-1; cdr3_aa: CASSSRQGPAYNEQFF
v_call: TRBV14; cdr3_length: 14; j_call: TRBJ1-2; cdr3_aa: CASSQGAGFYGYTF
v_call: TRBV10-3; cdr3_length: 12; j_call: TRBJ2-7; cdr3_aa: CAISPGNYEQYF
v_call: TRBV27; cdr3_length: 15; j_call: TRBJ2-3; cdr3_aa: CASSFGLAGVDTQYF
v_call: TRBV2; cdr3_length: 15; j_call: TRBJ1-5; cdr3_aa: CASTPWEGSNQPQHF
v_call: TRBV19; cdr3_length: 14; j_call: TRBJ1-2; cdr3_aa: CASSIDGSNYGYTF
v_call: TRBV10-2; cdr3_length: 13; j_call: TRBJ2-7; cdr3_aa: CASSAGGRGEQYF
v_call: TRBV29-1; cdr3_length: 13; j_call: TRBJ2-7; cdr3_aa: CSAVTDRFYEQYF
v_call: TRBV13; cdr3_length: 14; j_call: TRBJ1-2; cdr3_aa: CASSLGRDSYGYTF
v_call: TRBV5-6; cdr3_length: 15; j_call: TRBJ1-2; cdr3_aa: CASSSWTGLNYDYTF
v_call: TRBV11-2; cdr3_length: 16; j_call: TRBJ2-3; cdr3_aa: CASSLNSGGASDTQYF
v_call: TRBV4-2; cdr3_length: 18; j_call: TRBJ1-2; cdr3_aa: CASSQLSGDGIINYGYTF
v_call: TRBV20-1; cdr3_length: 15; j_call: TRBJ2-1; cdr3_aa: CSASEQVPSYNEQFF
v_call: TRBV11-2; cdr3_length: 15; j_call: TRBJ1-1; cdr3_aa: CASSFPPGGKTEAFF
v_call: TRBV10-3; cdr3_length: 15; j_call: TRBJ1-2; cdr3_aa: CAISESKEASYGYTF
v_call: TRBV7-2; cdr3_length: 16; j_call: TRBJ1-4; cdr3_aa: CASSLGARTTNEKLFF
v_call: TRBV13; cdr3_length: 15; j_call: TRBJ1-2; cdr3_aa: CASSLEDRGNYGYTF
v_call: TRBV9; cdr3_length: 16; j_call: TRBJ1-3; cdr3_aa: CASSPTPGNSGNTIYF
v_call: TRBV9; cdr3_length: 16; j_call: TRBJ2-3; cdr3_aa: CASSVASGGPTDTQYF
v_call: TRBV6-6; cdr3_length: 11; j_call: TRBJ2-7; cdr3_aa: CASGRIYEQYF
v_call: TRBV29-1; cdr3_length: 12; j_call: TRBJ2-7; cdr3_aa: CSVRQGRHEQYF
v_call: TRBV30; cdr3_length: 16; j_call: TRBJ2-7; cdr3_aa: CAWSVGGDRGFDEQYF
v_call: TRBV11-2; cdr3_length: 15; j_call: TRBJ1-1; cdr3_aa: CASSLVGRGKTEAFF
v_call: TRBV27; cdr3_length: 17; j_call: TRBJ2-7; cdr3_aa: CASSLDAGSSGVAEQYF
v_call: TRBV5-6; cdr3_length: 13; j_call: TRBJ1-6; cdr3_aa: CASSLGSVSPLHF
v_call: TRBV25-1; cdr3_length: 13; j_call: TRBJ1-1; cdr3_aa: CASSDMRNTEAFF
v_call: TRBV7-2; cdr3_length: 15; j_call: TRBJ1-4; cdr3_aa: CASSVVTGTNEKLFF
v_call: TRBV28; cdr3_length: 16; j_call: TRBJ2-7; cdr3_aa: CASSRDRGRMFYEQYF
v_call: TRBV12-3/TRBV12-4; cdr3_length: 13; j_call: TRBJ1-2; cdr3_aa: CASSLSRTGGYTF